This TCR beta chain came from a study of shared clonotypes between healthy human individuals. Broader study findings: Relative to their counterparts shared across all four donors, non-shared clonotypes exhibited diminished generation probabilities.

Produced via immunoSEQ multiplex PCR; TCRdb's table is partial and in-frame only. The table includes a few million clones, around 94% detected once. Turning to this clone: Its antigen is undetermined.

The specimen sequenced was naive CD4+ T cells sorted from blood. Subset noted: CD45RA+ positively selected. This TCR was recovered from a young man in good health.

The CDR3: CAWSPQGDYGYTF. The DNA for the CDR3 is TGTGCCTGGAGTCCGCAGGGAGATTATGGCTACACCTTC. V is TRBV30 and J is TRBJ1-2; D is possibly TRBD1 (5 bases). The CDR3 is 13 residues long. Germline CDR1 GTSNPN, CDR2 SVGIG (reference sequence). V was clipped by 2 bases and J by 5 bases, with 12 bases between them.